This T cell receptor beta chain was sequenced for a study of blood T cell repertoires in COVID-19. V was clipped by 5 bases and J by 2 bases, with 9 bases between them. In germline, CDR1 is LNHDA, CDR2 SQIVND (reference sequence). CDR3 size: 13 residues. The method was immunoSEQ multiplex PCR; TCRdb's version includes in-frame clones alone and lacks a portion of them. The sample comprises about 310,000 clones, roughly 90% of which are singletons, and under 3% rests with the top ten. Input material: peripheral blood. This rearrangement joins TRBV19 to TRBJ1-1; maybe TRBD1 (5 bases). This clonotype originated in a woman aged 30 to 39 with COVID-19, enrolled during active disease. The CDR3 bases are TGTGCCAGTAGTGAACAGGCCAACACTGAAGCTTTCTTT. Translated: CASSEQANTEAFF.